These 25 T cell receptor beta chains share one sample of origin, sequenced in a study of blood T cell repertoires in COVID-19 (TCRdb year 2020). Receptor libraries were prepared by the immunoSEQ multiplex PCR assay. TCRdb obtained this table from immuneACCESS and retained in-frame rearrangements with V and J assigned. These tables miss some clones; where compared with another copy, unresolved V genes account for less than half of the shortfall, and the remainder is unexplained. In all, the sample holds about 330,000 clones, and roughly nine tenths of those were seen once. The ten largest make up under 6% of the sample. The sequenced sample consisted of PBMCs or T cells enriched from blood (not recorded which). These receptors all come from a woman between 25 and 40 years old who had recovered from COVID-19.

V is TRBV11-2 and J is TRBJ1-1, with 7 nucleotides matching TRBD1. Germline CDR1 SGHAT, CDR2 FQNNGV. The CDR3 contains 15 residues. The J segment lost 5 bases and the V segment lost 5 bases, leaving 11 bases of the junction unmatched. CDR3 region: CASSPPDRVATEAFF. The CDR3 nucleotides are TGTGCCAGCAGCCCCCCCGACAGGGTTGCAACTGAAGCTTTCTTT.

The rearrangement uses TRBV7-2 and TRBJ1-1, with 7 nucleotides matching TRBD1. The germline V gene has CDR1 SGHTA and CDR2 FQGNSA. CDR3 length equals 13 residues. V shed 6 bases, J shed 6 bases, and the junction held 7 bases outside the gene matches. CDR3 in DNA: TGTGCCAGCAGATGGACCGGGACAGCTGAAGCTTTCTTT. Amino acid sequence: CASRWTGTAEAFF.

The chain links TRBV9 to TRBJ2-2; a possible D gene is TRBD1 (6 bases). In germline, CDR1 is SGDLS, CDR2 YYNGEE. There are 15 residues in the CDR3. V lost 6 bases to trimming and J lost 0 bases, with 12 bases between them. The CDR3 DNA follows: TGTGCCAGCATGAAACAGGGAACGAACACCGGGGAGCTGTTTTTT. Its translation is CASMKQGTNTGELFF. The full variable domain, with the rest looked up from reference TRBV9 and TRBJ2-2, is DSGVTQTPKHLITATGQRVTLRCSPRSGDLSVYWYQQSLDQGLQFLIQYYNGEERAKGNILERFSAQQFPDLHSELNLSSLELGDSALYFCASMKQGTNTGELFFGEGSRLTVL.

The chain couples TRBV3-1 (or the pseudogene TRBV3-2) to TRBJ1-1; a possible D gene is TRBD1 (6 bases). V was shortened by 4 bases and J by 5 bases, with 14 bases between the two germline ends. The CDR3 is 14 residues long. Germline CDR1 LGHDT, CDR2 YNNKEL (reference sequence). This chain's CDR3 is CASSPTGIKTEAFF. CDR3 DNA: TGTGCCAGCAGCCCGACAGGAATTAAGACTGAAGCTTTCTTT.

The V call is TRBV18, the J call TRBJ1-1; TRBD1 aligns across 8 bases. Losses at the gene ends were 6 bases for V and 4 bases for J; bases not matched to a gene: 4. This CDR3 is built from 13 residues. Per the germline V gene, CDR1 is KGHSH and CDR2 is LQKENI. The CDR3 DNA sequence: TGTGCCAGCTCGTCGGACAGGGCCACTGAAGCTTTCTTT. Amino acids: CASSSDRATEAFF.

This clone was seen only a few times. The chain employs TRBV14 and TRBJ2-7; possibly TRBD2 for D (5 bases). V shed 1 base and J shed 9 bases, with 13 bases lying between them. Germline V gives CDR1 SGHDN, CDR2 FVKESK. CDR3 length: 13 amino acids. The CDR3 loop reads CASSQARLSTQYF. The CDR3 DNA is TGTGCCAGCAGCCAAGCTAGACTATCCACGCAGTACTTC.

The CDR3 DNA is TGCGCCAGCAGCCCCAAGGGACAGATAGACAATGAGCAGTTCTTC. Translating it yields CASSPKGQIDNEQFF. V gene TRBV4-1 combines with J gene TRBJ2-1, with 7 nucleotides matching TRBD1. Germline V gene sequence: CDR1 MGHRA, CDR2 YSYEKL. The CDR3 has 15 amino acids. The V gene end was trimmed by 4 bases and the J gene end by 5 bases; junction bases not matched to a gene: 8.

The rearrangement links TRBV27 to TRBJ1-2; 12 bases line up with TRBD1. The trim removed 5 bases at V and 6 bases at J, leaving 10 bases unmatched. This CDR3 contains 16 residues. The germline V gene encodes CDR1 MNHEY and CDR2 SMNVEV (reference sequence). CDR3 in DNA: TGTGCCAGCAGTCCGACCCCGGGACAGGGGGCAGATGGCTACACCTTC. It yields the protein CASSPTPGQGADGYTF.

The chain couples TRBV4-1 to TRBJ2-7; possible D gene TRBD2, 6 bases. Germline-derived CDR1 and CDR2 are MGHRA and YSYEKL. V shed 0 bases and J shed 0 bases, with 12 bases lying between them. The length of the CDR3 is 16 residues. CDR3 in amino acids: CASSQDEGTHSYEQYF. The CDR3 nucleotides are TGCGCCAGCAGCCAAGATGAGGGGACTCACTCCTACGAGCAGTACTTC.

The genes are TRBV3-1 (or the pseudogene TRBV3-2) and TRBJ2-1; 8 positions match TRBD2. This CDR3 has 15 amino acids. CDR1 and CDR2 from the germline V gene are LGHDT and YNNKEL (reference sequence). V trimming: 1 base; J trimming: 8 bases; junction bases outside the gene matches: 7. The CDR3 spells CASSQAGGGNDEQFF. The CDR3, as DNA: TGTGCCAGCAGCCAAGCGGGGGGGGGAAACGATGAGCAGTTCTTC.

V is TRBV4-3 and J is TRBJ1-2; TRBD1 might be the D (5 bases). Germline V CDR1 and CDR2: LGHNA, YSLEER. V lost 8 bases and J 2 bases, leaving 9 bases between the germline ends. This CDR3 contains 12 residues. The CDR3, as DNA: TGCGCCAGCCGGGGGGTCAACTATGGCTACACCTTC. It translates to CASRGVNYGYTF.

The chain links TRBV5-1 to TRBJ1-1; D call uncertain. Germline CDR1 SGHRS, CDR2 YFSETQ. This CDR3 region has 13 residues. V was cut by 1 base and J by 0 bases, with 4 bases left in between. CDR3 sequence (DNA): TGCGCCAGCAGCTTGCCCATGAACACTGAAGCTTTCTTT. Protein: CASSLPMNTEAFF. Full variable domain (outside the CDR3, taken from reference TRBV5-1 and TRBJ1-1): KAGVTQTPRYLIKTRGQQVTLSCSPISGHRSVSWYQQTPGQGLQFLFEYFSETQRNKGNFPGRFSGRQFSNSRSEMNVSTLELGDSALYLCASSLPMNTEAFFGQGTRLTVV.

The chain joins TRBV11-3 to TRBJ1-1, with D perhaps TRBD1 (6 bases). CDR3 length: 13 residues. Germline CDR1 SGHNT, CDR2 YENEEA. V was clipped by 2 bases and J by 7 bases, with 11 bases between them. The DNA of the CDR3 is TGTGCCAGCAGCTTAAACAGGGCGGGTGAAGCTTTCTTT. Amino acids: CASSLNRAGEAFF.

V is TRBV10-3 and J is TRBJ2-1; possibly TRBD1 for D (6 bases). CDR3 length: 12 residues. CDR1 and CDR2 (germline): ENHRY, SYGVKD. Trimming took 11 bases from V and 5 from J, leaving 13 bases between them. The CDR3 is CAAGGLDNEQFF. The CDR3 bases are TGTGCCGCTGGGGGCTTGGACAATGAGCAGTTCTTC.

V usage is TRBV11-3 and J usage is TRBJ2-4, with D maybe TRBD2 (6 bases). The CDR3 runs 13 residues. V was pared by 5 bases and J by 4 bases, with 9 bases between. Germline CDR1 reads SGHNT; CDR2 reads YENEEA. The CDR3 DNA is TGTGCCAGCAGCGGCGGGGAGAAAAACATTCAGTACTTC. Its translation is CASSGGEKNIQYF.

This clone appeared once. One end of the junction varies from germline; a read error may be responsible. The V gene is TRBV4-3, the J gene TRBJ2-7, with a possible D match to TRBD1 (5 bases). The CDR3 sequence is 14 residues long. Germline lookup yields CDR1 LGHNA and CDR2 YSLEER. The CDR3 nucleotides read TGCGCCAGCAACCAAGTTAACAGGCCCGCGGAGCAGTACTTC. Its translation: CASNQVNRPAEQYF.

V is TRBV6-5 and J is TRBJ2-2, with TRBD1 matching over 7 bases. The CDR3 has 15 residues. Germline V CDR1 and CDR2: MNHEY, SVGAGI. With 2 bases clipped from V and 5 bases from J, the junction kept 5 bases outside the gene matches. The CDR3 sequence is CASSYKAGGTGELFF. The CDR3 nucleotides read TGTGCCAGCAGTTACAAGGCAGGGGGTACCGGGGAGCTGTTTTTT.

The J gene is TRBJ1-6, the V gene TRBV30, with TRBD1 matching 9 bases. Germline CDR1 GTSNPN, CDR2 SVGIG (reference sequence). V lost 7 bases, J lost 10 bases, and 5 bases stayed unmatched. The CDR3 loop spans 12 amino acids. CDR3 bases: TGTGCCTTTGGGACAGGGATATCACCCCTCCACTTT. Protein product: CAFGTGISPLHF.

This chain connects TRBV12-3 or TRBV12-4 to TRBJ2-7; TRBD1 agrees at 7 bases. There are 13 residues in the CDR3. The V and J ends lost 7 bases and 2 bases, in that order; junction bases with no gene match: 5. The CDR3 loop reads CASTPDRTYEQYF. In DNA, the CDR3 is TGTGCCAGCACCCCGGACAGGACCTACGAGCAGTACTTC.

The gene calls are TRBV15 and TRBJ1-1; TRBD1 is a possible D gene (5 bases). Germline CDR1 is LNHNV and CDR2 is YYDKDF (reference sequence). The V gene lost 7 bases and the J gene lost 2 bases, with 11 bases spanning the gap. CDR3 length: 13 residues. CDR3 sequence (DNA): TGTGCCACCACCTGGGGCTCTAACACTGAAGCTTTCTTT. Translation: CATTWGSNTEAFF.

The V call is TRBV6-5, the J call TRBJ2-1; 10 bases match TRBD2. Per germline, CDR1 MNHEY and CDR2 SVGAGI. CDR3 length: 15 residues. J gave up 4 bases and V 6 bases, and 6 bases lay outside the gene matches. The DNA for the CDR3 is TGTGCCAGCAGCCTCAGCGGGGGGGCTTACAATGAGCAGTTCTTC. This translates into CASSLSGGAYNEQFF.

V is TRBV20-1 and J is TRBJ2-7, with D possibly matching TRBD2 (7 bases). V lost 3 bases and J lost 9, with 12 bases in between. The CDR3 is 11 residues long. Germline-derived CDR1 and CDR2 are DFQATT and SNEGSKA (reference sequence). The DNA for the CDR3 is TGCAGTGCTAGGAGGGGGGGATGGCAGTACTTC. This encodes CSARRGGWQYF.

This chain joins TRBV7-9 and TRBJ1-5; D not resolved. The CDR3 is 16 residues long. Germline V lookup: CDR1 SEHNR, CDR2 FQNEAQ (reference sequence). Trimming removed 2 bases at V and 4 bases at J, with 15 bases between. CDR3 DNA: TGTGCCAGCAGCTTATACTCGGGGATGGGGAATCAGCCCCAGCATTTT. This sequence encodes CASSLYSGMGNQPQHF.

This CDR3 reads CASRKHDYEKLFF. In DNA, the CDR3 is TGTGCCAGTAGGAAGCACGATTATGAAAAACTGTTTTTT. The rearrangement joins TRBV19 to TRBJ1-4; D gene unclear. V lost 6 bases, J lost 6 bases, and 11 bases lay in between. This CDR3 comprises 13 residues. Looked up from germline, CDR1 is LNHDA and CDR2 is SQIVND (reference sequence).

The chain carries TRBV13 and TRBJ2-7, with D uncertain. The V end was cut by 3 bases, the J end by 5 bases, with 11 bases between. This CDR3 is built from 13 residues. CDR1 is PRHDT and CDR2 is FYEKMQ in the germline V gene (reference sequence). For the CDR3, the DNA is TGTGCCAGCAGCTTCGTTAGATCCGACGAGCAGTACTTC. It translates to CASSFVRSDEQYF.